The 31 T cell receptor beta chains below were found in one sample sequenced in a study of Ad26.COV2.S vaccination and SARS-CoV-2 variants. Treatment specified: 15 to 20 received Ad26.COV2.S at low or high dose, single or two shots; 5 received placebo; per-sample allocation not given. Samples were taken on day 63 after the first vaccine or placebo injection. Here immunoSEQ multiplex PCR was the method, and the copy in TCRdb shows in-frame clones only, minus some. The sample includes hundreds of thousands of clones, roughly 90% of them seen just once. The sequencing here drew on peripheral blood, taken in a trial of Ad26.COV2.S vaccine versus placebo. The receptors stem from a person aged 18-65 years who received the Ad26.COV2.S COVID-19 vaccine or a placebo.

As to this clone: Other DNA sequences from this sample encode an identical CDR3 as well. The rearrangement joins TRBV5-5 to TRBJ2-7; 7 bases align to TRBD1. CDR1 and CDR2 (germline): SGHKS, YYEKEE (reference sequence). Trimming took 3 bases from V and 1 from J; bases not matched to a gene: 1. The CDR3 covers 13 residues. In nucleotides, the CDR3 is TGTGCCAGCAGCTCGACAGGGTCCTACGAGCAGTACTTC. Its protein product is CASSSTGSYEQYF.

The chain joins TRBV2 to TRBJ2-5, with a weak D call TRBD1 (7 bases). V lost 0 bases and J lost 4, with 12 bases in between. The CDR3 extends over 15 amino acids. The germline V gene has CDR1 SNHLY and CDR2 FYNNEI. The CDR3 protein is CASSEATGRRETQYF. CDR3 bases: TGTGCCAGCAGTGAAGCGACAGGGAGGAGAGAGACCCAGTACTTC. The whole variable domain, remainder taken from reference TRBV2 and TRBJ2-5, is EPEVTQTPSHQVTQMGQEVILRCVPISNHLYFYWYRQILGQKVEFLVSFYNNEISEKSEIFDDQFSVERPDGSNFTLKIRSTKLEDSAMYFCASSEATGRRETQYFGPGTRLLVL.

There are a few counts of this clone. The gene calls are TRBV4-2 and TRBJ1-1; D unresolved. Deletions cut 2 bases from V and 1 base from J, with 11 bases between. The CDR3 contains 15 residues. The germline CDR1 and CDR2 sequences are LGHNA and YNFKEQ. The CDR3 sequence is CASSQYKVPNTEAFF. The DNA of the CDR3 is TGTGCCAGCAGCCAATATAAAGTGCCGAACACTGAAGCTTTCTTT.

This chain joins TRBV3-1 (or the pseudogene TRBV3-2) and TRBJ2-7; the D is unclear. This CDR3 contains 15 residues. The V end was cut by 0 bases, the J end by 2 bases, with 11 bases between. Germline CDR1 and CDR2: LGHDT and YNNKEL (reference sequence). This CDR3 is CASSQDRTPPYEQYF. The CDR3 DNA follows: TGTGCCAGCAGCCAAGATCGGACCCCGCCCTACGAGCAGTACTTC.

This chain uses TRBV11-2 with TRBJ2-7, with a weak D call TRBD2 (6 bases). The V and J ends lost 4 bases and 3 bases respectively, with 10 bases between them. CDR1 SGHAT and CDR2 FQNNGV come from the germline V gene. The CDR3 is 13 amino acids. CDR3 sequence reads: CASSSTRGYEQYF. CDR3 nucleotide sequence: TGTGCCAGCAGCTCGACTAGGGGCTACGAGCAGTACTTC.

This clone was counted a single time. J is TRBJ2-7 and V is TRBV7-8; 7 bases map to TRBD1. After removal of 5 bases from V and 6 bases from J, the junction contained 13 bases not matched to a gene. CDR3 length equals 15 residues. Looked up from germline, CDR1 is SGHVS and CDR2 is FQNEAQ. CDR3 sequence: CASSPDLGQTGEQYF. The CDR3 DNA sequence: TGTGCCAGCAGCCCGGACCTGGGACAGACGGGCGAGCAGTACTTC.

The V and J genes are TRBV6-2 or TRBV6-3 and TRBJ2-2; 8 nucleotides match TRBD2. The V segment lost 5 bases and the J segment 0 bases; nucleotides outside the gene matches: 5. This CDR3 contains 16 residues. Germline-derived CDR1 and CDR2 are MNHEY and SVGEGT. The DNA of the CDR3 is TGTGCCAGCAGTCGACACGGGGGGGCGAACACCGGGGAGCTGTTTTTT. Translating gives CASSRHGGANTGELFF.

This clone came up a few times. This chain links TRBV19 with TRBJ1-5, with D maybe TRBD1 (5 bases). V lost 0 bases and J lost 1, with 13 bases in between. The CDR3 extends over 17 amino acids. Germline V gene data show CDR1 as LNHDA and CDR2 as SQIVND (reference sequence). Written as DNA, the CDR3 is TGTGCCAGTAGTATAGACCCGACGGGACCAAGCAATCAGCCCCAGCATTTT. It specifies CASSIDPTGPSNQPQHF.

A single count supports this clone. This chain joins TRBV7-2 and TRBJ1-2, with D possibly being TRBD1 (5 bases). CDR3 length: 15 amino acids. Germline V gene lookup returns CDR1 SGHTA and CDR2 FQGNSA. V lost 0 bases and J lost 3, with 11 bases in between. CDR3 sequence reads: CASSLAQGAHYGYTF. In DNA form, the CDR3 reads TGTGCCAGCAGCTTAGCGCAGGGAGCCCACTATGGCTACACCTTC. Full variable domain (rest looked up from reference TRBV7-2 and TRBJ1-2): GAGVSQSPSNKVTEKGKDVELRCDPISGHTALYWYRQSLGQGLEFLIYFQGNSAPDKSGLPSDRFSAERTGGSVSTLTIQRTQQEDSAVYLCASSLAQGAHYGYTFGSGTRLTVV.

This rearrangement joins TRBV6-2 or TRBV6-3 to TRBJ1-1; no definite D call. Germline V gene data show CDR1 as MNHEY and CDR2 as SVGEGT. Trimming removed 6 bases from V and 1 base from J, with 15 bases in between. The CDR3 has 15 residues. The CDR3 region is CASSPAPIANTEAFF. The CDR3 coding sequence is TGTGCCAGCAGCCCCGCTCCCATTGCGAACACTGAAGCTTTCTTT.

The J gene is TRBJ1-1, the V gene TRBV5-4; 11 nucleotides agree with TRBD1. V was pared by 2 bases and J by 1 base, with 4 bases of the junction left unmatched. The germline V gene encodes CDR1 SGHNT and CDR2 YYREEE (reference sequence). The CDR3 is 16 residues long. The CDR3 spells CASSFWTGGGNTEAFF. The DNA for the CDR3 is TGTGCCAGCAGCTTCTGGACAGGGGGCGGGAACACTGAAGCTTTCTTT.

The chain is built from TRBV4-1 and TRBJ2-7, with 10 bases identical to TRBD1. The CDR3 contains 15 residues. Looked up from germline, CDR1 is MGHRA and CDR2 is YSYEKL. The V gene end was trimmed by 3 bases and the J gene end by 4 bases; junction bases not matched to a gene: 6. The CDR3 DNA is TGCGCCAGCAGCCAGTCCGGGACAGGGGATTACGAGCAGTACTTC. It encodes CASSQSGTGDYEQYF.

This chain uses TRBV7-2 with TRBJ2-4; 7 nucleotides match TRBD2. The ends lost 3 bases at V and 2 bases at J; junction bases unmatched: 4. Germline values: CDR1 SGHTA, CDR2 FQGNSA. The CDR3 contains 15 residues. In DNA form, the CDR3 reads TGTGCCAGCAGCTTGACTAGCCCTCCCAAAAACATTCAGTACTTC. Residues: CASSLTSPPKNIQYF.

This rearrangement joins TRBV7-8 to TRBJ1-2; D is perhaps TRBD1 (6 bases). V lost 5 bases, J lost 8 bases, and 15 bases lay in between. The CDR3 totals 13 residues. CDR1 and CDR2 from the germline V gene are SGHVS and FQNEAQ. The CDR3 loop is CASSRGAGIGYTF. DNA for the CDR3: TGTGCCAGCAGCCGGGGGGCGGGTATAGGCTACACCTTC.

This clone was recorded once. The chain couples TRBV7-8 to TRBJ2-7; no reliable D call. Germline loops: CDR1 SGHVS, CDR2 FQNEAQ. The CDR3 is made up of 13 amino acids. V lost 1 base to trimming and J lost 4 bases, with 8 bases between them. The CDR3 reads CASSLVSTYEQYF. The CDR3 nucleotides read TGTGCCAGCAGCTTAGTCAGTACTTACGAGCAGTACTTC.

This chain's CDR3 is CASRPGGSTGELFF. The CDR3 region has the DNA TGTGCCAGCAGGCCAGGGGGGTCCACCGGGGAGCTGTTTTTT. The chain links TRBV6-5 to TRBJ2-2; D possibly corresponds to TRBD1 (7 bases). V lost 6 bases and J 4 bases, leaving 12 bases between the germline ends. Germline values: CDR1 MNHEY, CDR2 SVGAGI. The CDR3 has 14 residues.

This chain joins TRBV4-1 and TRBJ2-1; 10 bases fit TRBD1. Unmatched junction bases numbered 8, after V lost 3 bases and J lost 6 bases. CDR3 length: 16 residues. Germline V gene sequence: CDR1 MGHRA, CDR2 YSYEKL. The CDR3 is CASSHLLGTGVNEQFF. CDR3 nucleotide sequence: TGCGCCAGCAGCCACCTATTGGGGACAGGGGTCAATGAGCAGTTCTTC.

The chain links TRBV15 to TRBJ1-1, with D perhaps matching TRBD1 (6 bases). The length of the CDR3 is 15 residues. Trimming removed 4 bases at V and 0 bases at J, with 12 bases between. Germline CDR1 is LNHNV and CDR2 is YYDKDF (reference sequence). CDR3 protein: CATSKPGAMNTEAFF. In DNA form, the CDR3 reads TGTGCCACCAGCAAGCCGGGGGCAATGAACACTGAAGCTTTCTTT.

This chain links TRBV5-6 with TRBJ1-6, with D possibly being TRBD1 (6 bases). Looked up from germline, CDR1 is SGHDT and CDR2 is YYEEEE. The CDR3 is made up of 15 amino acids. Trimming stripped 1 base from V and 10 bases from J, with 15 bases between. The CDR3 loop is CASSLTGRGYSPLHF. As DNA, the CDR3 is TGTGCCAGCAGCTTGACAGGGAGAGGATACTCACCCCTCCACTTT.

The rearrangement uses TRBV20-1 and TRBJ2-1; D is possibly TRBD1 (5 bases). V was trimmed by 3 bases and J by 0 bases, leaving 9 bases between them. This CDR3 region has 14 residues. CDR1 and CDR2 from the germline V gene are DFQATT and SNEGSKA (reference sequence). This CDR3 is CSASQTVSYNEQFF. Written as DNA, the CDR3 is TGCAGTGCTAGTCAGACAGTCTCCTACAATGAGCAGTTCTTC.

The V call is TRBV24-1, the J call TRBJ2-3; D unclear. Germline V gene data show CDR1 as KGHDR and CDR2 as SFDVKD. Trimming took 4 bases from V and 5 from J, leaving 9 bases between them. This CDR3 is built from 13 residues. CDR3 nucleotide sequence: TGTGCCACCAGTGACTCAATTGTAGATACGCAGTATTTT. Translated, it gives CATSDSIVDTQYF.

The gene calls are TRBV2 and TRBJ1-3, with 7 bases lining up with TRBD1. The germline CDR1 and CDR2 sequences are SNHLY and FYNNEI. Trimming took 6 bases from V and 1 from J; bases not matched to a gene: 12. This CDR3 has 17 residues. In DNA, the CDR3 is TGTGCCAGCAGCGCCGGGACAGCGCCGATTTCTGGAAACACCATATATTTT. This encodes CASSAGTAPISGNTIYF.

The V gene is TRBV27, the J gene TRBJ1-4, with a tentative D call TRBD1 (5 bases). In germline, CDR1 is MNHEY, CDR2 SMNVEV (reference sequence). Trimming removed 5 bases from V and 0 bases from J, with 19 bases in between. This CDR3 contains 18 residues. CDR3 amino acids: CASSPYLGTAPTNEKLFF. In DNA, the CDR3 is TGTGCCAGCAGTCCCTACCTCGGGACGGCCCCAACTAATGAAAAACTGTTTTTT.

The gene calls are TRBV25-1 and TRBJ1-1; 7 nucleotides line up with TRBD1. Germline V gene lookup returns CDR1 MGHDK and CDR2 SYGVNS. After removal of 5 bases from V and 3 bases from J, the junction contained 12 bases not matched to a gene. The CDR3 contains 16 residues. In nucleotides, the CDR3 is TGTGCCAGCAGTACCTTCTCGGACAGGACTTACACTGAAGCTTTCTTT. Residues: CASSTFSDRTYTEAFF.

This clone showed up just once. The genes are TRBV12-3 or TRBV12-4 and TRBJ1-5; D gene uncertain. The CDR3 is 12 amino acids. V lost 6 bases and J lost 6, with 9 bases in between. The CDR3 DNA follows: TGTGCCAGCAGAGGAGACGGTCAGCCCCAGCATTTT. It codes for CASRGDGQPQHF.

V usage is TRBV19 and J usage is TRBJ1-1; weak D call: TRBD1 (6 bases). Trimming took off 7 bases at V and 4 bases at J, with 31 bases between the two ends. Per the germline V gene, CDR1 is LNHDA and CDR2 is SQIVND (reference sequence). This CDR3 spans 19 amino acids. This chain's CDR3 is CASTHHRSRTAGWGTEAFF. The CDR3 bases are TGTGCCAGTACCCACCATAGATCGAGGACAGCCGGGTGGGGCACTGAAGCTTTCTTT.

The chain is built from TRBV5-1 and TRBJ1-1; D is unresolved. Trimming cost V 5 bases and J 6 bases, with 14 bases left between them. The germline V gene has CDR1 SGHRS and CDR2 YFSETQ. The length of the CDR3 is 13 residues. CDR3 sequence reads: CASRQRGEAEAFF. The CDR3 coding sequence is TGCGCCAGCAGACAACGCGGGGAGGCTGAAGCTTTCTTT.

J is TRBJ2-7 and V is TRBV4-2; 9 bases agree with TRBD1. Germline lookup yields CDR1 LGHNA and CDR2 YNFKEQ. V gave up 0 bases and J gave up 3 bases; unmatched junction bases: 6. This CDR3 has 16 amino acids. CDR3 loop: CASSQDRTGGSYEQYF. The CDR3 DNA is TGTGCCAGCAGCCAAGATCGTACAGGGGGCAGCTACGAGCAGTACTTC.

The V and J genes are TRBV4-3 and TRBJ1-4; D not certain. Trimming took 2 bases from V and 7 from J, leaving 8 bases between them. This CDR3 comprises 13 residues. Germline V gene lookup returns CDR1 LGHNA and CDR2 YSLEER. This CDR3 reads CASSQPGFEKLFF. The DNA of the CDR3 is TGCGCCAGCAGCCAACCGGGTTTTGAAAAACTGTTTTTT.

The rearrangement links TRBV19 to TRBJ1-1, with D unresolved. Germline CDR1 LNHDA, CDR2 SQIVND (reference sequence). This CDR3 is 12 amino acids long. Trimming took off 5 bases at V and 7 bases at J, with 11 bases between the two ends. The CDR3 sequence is CASSSPPYEAFF. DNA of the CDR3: TGTGCCAGTAGTTCTCCCCCGTATGAAGCTTTCTTT. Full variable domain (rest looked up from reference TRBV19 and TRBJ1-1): DGGITQSPKYLFRKEGQNVTLSCEQNLNHDAMYWYRQDPGQGLRLIYYSQIVNDFQKGDIAEGYSVSREKKESFPLTVTSAQKNPTAFYLCASSSPPYEAFFGQGTRLTVV.

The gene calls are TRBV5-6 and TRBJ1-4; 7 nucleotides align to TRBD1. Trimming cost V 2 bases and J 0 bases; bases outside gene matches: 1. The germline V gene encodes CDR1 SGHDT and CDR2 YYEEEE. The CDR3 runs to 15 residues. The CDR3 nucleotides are TGTGCCAGCAGCTTTACAGGGGCAACTAATGAAAAACTGTTTTTT. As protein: CASSFTGATNEKLFF.